This T cell receptor (beta chain) was profiled in a study of blood T cell repertoires in COVID-19. Study-level information: T cells, B-cell-depleted T cells, or PBMCs provided the cDNA or gDNA that served as material.

The participants were between about 18 and 100 years old and came from 24 US areas. Two negative PCRs, clearance, or symptom resolution characterized the recovered Cohort 3 donors. V was clipped by 0 bases and J by 0 bases, with 6 bases between them. CDR3 length equals 16 residues. Looked up from germline, CDR1 is SGHTA and CDR2 is FQGNSA. Authors' analysis steps: Amplified reference gene primers provided the basis for estimating nucleated cell counts. Sequenced by immunoSEQ multiplex PCR; TCRdb stores in-frame clones only, minus some. The V and J calls and clone size were taken over from that table, and D and trimming were inferred from the DNA. The table lists over 250,000 clones, 88% of them singletons.

This receptor was taken from a woman between 25 and 40 years old who had recovered from COVID-19. Sample: PBMCs or T cells enriched from blood (not recorded which). V usage is TRBV7-2 and J usage is TRBJ2-6; D not resolved. The CDR3 DNA sequence: TGTGCCAGCAGCTTAGCTGCCGGCTCTGGGGCCAACGTCCTGACTTTC. Protein sequence: CASSLAAGSGANVLTF.